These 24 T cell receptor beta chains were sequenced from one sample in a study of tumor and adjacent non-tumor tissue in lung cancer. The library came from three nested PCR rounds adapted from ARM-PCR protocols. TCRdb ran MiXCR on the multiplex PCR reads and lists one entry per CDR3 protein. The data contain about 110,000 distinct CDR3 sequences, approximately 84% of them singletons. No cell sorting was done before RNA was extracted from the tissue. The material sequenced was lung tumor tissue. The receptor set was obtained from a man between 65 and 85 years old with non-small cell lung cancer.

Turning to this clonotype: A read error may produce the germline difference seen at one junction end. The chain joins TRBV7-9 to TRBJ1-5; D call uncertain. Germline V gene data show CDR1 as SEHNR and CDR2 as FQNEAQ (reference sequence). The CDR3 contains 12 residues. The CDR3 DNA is TGTACCAGCAGCCCTTCCAATCAGTCCCAGCATTTT. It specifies CTSSPSNQSQHF.

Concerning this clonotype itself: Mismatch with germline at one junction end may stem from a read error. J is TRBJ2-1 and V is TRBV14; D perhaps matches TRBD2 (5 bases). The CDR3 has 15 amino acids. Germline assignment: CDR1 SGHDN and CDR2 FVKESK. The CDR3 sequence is CASSQELARGHEQFF. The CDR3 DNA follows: TGTGCCAGTAGCCAAGAGCTAGCAAGAGGGCATGAACAGTTCTTC.

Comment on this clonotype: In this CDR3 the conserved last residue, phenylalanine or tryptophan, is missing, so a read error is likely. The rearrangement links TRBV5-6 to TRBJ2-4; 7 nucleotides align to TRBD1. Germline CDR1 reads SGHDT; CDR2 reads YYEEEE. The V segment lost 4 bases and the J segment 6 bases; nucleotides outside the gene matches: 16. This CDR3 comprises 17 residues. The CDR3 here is CASSTTETGLVGNIQYI. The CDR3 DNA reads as TGTGCCAGCAGCACTACCGAGACAGGGCTCGTTGGAAACATTCAGTACATC.

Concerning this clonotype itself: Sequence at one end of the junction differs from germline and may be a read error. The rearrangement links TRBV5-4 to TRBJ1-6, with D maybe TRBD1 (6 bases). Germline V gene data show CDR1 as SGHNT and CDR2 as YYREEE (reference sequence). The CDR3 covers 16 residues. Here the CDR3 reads CASSYLPGHLSSTLHF. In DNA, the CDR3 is TGTGCCAGCAGCTACTTACCGGGACACCTTAGTTCAACCCTCCATTTT.

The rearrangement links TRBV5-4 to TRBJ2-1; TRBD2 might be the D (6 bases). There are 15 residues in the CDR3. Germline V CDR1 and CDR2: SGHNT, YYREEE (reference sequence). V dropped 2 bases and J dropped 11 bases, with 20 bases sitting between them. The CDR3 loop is CASSFGGGVGNQQFF. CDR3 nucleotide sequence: TGTGCCAGCAGCTTTGGAGGAGGGGTGGGGAATCAGCAGTTCTTC.

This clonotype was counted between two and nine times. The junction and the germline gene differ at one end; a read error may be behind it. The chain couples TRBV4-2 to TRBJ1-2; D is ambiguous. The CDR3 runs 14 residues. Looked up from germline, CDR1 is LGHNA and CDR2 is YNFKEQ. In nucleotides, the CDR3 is TGTGCCAGCAACCAAGACGGTACTAACTATGACTACACCTTC. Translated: CASNQDGTNYDYTF.

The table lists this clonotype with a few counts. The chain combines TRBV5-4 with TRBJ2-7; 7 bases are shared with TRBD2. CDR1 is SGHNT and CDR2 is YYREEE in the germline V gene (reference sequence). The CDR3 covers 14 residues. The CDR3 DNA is TGTGCTAGCGGCGCGCTCGGCAGGGACTATGAGCAGTACTTC. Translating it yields CASGALGRDYEQYF.

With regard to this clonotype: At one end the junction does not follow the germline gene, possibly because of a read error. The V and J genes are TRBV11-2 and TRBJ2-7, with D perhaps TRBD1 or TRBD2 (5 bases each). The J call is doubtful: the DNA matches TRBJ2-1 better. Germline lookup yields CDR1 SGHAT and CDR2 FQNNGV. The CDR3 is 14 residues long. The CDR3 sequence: CASSLGRGTYEQFF. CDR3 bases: TGTGCTAGCAGCCTAGGTAGAGGGACCTACGAGCAGTTCTTC.

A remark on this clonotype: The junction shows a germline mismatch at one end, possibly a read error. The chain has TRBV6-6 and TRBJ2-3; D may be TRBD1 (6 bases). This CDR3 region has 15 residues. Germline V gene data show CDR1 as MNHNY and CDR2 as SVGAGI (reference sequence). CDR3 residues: CAGSHRQGRGDTQYF. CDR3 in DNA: TGTGCCGGCAGTCACCGGCAGGGCAGGGGAGATACGCAGTATTTT.

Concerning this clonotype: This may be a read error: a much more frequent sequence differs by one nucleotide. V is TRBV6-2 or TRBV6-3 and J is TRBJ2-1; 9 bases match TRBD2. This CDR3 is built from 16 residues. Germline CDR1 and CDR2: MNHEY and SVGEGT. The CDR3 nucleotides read TGTGTCAGCAGCACCCCGATAATAGCGGGGGACAATGAGCAGTTCTTC. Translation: CVSSTPIIAGDNEQFF.

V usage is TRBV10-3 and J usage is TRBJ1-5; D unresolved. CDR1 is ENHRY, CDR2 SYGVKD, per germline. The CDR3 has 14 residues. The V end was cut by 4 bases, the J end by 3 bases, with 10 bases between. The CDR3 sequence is CAISAAAPNQPQHF. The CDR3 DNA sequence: TGTGCCATCAGTGCAGCCGCCCCCAATCAGCCCCAGCATTTT.

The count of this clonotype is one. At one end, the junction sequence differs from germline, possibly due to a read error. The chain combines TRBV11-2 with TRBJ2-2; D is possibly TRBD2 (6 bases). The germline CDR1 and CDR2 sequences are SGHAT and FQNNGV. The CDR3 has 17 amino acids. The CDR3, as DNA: TGTGCCATCAGCTTAGCATTAGGAGGGGCGAACACCGGGGAGTTGTTTTTT. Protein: CAISLALGGANTGELFF.

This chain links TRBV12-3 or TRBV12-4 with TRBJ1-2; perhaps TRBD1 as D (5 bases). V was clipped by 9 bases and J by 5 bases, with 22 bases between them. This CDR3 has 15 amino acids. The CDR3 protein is CARSLSGASLYGYTF. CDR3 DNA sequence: TGTGCCAGGAGTCTGTCCGGGGCAAGTCTATATGGCTACACCTTC.

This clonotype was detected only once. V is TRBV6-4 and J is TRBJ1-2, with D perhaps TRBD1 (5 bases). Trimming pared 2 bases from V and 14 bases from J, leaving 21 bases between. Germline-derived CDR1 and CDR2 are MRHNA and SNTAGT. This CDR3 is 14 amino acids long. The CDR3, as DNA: TGTGCCAGCAGTGACAGCACCGGAACAGGCTTTTTGACCTTC. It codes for CASSDSTGTGFLTF.

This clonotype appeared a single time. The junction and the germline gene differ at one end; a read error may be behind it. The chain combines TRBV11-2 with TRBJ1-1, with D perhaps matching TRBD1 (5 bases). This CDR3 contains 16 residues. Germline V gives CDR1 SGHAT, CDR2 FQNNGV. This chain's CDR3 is CASSLVEMGMDTEDFF. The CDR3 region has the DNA TGTGCCAGCAGCTTAGTGGAGATGGGGATGGACACTGAAGATTTCTTT.

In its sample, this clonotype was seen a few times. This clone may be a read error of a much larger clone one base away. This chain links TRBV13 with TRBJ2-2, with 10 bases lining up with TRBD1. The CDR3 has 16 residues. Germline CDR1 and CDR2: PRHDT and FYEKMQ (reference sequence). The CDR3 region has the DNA TGTGTCAGCAGCTTGACCGGGACAGGGGTCACCGGGGAGCTGTTTTTT. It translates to CVSSLTGTGVTGELFF. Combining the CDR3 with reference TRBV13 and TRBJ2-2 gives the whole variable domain AAGVIQSPRHLIKEKRETATLKCYPIPRHDTVYWYQQGPGQDPQFLISFYEKMQSDKGSIPDRFSAQQFSDYHSELNMSSLELGDSALYFCVSSLTGTGVTGELFFGEGSRLTVL.

The chain's CDR3 is CASSQVWLAGPYNEQFF. The DNA of the CDR3 is TGCGCCAGCAGCCAAGTGTGGCTAGCGGGCCCCTACAATGAGCAGTTCTTC. The chain has TRBV4-3 and TRBJ2-1; 8 bases match TRBD2. Germline CDR1 and CDR2: LGHNA and YSLEER. The CDR3 contains 17 residues. The junction had 7 bases not matched to a gene; V was cut back by 1 base and J by 2 bases.

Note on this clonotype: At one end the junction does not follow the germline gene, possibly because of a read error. CDR3 protein: CAGSFSGTGNTEVFF. CDR3 sequence (DNA): TGTGCCGGCAGCTTTTCCGGGACAGGGAACACTGAAGTTTTCTTT. The V gene is TRBV7-3, the J gene TRBJ1-1, with 9 bases aligning to TRBD1. Germline CDR1 SGHTA, CDR2 FQGTGA. This CDR3 has 15 amino acids.

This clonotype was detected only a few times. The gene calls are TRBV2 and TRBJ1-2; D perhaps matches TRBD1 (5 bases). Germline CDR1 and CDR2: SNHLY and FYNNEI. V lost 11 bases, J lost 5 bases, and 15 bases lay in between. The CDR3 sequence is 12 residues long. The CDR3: CAAGGEPYGYTF. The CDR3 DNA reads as TGTGCCGCGGGGGGTGAACCTTATGGCTACACCTTC.

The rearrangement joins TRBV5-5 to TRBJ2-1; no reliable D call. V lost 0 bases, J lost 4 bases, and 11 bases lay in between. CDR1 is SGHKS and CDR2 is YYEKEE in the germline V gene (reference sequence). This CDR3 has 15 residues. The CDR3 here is CASSLDPGRYNEQFF. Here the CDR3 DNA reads TGTGCCAGCAGCTTGGATCCCGGACGGTACAATGAGCAGTTCTTC.

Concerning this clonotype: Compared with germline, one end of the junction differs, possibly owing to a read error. CDR3 sequence (DNA): TGTGCCAGCAGCACCATTGACAGGGACGAGCAGTATTTC. Residues: CASSTIDRDEQYF. V gene TRBV5-8 combines with J gene TRBJ2-7, with 7 bases matching TRBD1. Germline V CDR1 and CDR2: SGHTS, YDEGEE. This CDR3 has 13 residues.

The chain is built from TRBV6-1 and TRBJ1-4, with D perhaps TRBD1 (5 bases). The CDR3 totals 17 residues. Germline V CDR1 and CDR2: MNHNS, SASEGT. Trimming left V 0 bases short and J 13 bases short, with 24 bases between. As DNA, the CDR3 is TGTGCCAGCAGTGAAGCTGGTTCGGCAGGGCGCGGTGAAGGACTGTTTTTT. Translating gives CASSEAGSAGRGEGLFF.

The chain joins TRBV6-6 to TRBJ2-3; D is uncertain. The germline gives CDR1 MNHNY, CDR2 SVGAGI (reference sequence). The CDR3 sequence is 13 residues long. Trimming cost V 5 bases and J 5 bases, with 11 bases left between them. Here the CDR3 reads CASSAYQRDTQYF. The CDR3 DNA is TGTGCCAGCAGTGCATACCAGAGAGATACGCAGTATTTT.

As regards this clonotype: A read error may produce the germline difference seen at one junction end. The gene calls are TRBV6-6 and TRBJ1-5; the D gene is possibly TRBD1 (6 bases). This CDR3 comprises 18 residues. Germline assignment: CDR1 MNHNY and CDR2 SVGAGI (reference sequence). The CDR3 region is CASSYFVWGQNSNQPQHF. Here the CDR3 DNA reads TGTGCCAGCAGTTACTTCGTGTGGGGGCAGAATAGCAATCAGCCCCAACATTTT.